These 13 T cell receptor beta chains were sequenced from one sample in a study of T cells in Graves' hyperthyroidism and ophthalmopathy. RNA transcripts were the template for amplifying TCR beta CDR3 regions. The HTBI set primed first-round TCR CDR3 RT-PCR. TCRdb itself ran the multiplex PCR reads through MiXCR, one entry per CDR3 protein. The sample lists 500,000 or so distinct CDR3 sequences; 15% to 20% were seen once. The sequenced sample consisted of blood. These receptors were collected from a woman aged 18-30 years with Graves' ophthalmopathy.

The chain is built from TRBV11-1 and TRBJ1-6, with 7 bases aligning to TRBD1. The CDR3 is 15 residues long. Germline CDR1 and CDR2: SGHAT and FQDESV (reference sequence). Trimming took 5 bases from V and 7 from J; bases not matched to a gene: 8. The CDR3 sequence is CASSHEQGTNSPLHF. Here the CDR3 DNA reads TGTGCCAGCAGCCACGAACAGGGGACGAATTCACCCCTCCACTTT.

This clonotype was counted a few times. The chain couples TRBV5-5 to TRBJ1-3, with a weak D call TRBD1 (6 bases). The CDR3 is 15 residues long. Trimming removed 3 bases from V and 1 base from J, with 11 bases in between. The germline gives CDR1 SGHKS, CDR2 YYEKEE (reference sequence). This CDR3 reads CASSWKGGSGNTIYF. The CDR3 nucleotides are TGTGCCAGCAGCTGGAAGGGGGGATCTGGAAACACCATATATTTT.

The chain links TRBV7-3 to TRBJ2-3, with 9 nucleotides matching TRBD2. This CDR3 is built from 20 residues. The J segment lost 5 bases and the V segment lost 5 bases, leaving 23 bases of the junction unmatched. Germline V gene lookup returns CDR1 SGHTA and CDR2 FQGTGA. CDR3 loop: CASSPIFKHGLAGFQDTQYF. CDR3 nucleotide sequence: TGTGCCAGCAGCCCTATATTTAAGCACGGGCTAGCGGGGTTCCAAGATACGCAGTATTTT.

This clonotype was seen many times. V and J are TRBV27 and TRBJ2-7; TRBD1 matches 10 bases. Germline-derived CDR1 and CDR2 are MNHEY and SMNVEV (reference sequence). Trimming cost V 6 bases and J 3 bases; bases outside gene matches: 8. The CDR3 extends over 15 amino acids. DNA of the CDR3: TGTGCCAGCAGACCCGACAGGGGGCGAGGCTACGAGCAGTACTTC. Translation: CASRPDRGRGYEQYF.

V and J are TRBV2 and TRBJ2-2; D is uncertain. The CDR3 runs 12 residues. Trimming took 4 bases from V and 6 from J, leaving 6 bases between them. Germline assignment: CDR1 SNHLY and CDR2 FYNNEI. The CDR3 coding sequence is TGTGCCAGCAGTGGGGCCTCCGGGGAGCTGTTTTTT. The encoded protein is CASSGASGELFF.

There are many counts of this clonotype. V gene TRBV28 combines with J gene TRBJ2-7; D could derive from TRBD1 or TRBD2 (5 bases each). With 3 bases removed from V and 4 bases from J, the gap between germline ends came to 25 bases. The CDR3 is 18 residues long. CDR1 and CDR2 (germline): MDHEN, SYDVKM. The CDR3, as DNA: TGTGCCAGCAGTTTTTGCCAATGTGGGGGAAGTCCCCTATACGAGCAGTACTTC. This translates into CASSFCQCGGSPLYEQYF.

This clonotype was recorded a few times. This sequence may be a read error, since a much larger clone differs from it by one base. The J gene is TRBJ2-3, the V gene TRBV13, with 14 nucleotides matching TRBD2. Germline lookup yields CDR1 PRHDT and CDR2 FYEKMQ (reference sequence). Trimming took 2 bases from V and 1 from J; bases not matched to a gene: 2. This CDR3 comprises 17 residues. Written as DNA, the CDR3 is TGTGCCAGCAGCTTACCGGGACTAGCGGGGGGCACAGATACGCAGTATTTT. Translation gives CASSLPGLAGGTDTQYF.

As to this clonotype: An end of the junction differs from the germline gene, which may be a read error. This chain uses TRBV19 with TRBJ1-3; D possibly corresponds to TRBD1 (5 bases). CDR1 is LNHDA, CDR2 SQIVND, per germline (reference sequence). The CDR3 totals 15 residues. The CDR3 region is CASSDRASSGNTIYF. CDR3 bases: TGCGCCAGTAGTGACAGAGCTAGCTCTGGAAACACCATATATTTT.

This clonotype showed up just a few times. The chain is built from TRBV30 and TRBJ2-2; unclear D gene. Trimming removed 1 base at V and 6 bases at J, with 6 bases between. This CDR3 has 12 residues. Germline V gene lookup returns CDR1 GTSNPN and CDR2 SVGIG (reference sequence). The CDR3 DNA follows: TGTGCCTGGAGTGCAGGATCCGGGGAGCTGTTTTTT. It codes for CAWSAGSGELFF.

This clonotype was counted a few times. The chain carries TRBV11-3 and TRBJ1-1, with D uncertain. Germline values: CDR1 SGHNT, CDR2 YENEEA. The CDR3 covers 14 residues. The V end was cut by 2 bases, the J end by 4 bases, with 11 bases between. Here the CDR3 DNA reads TGTGCCAGCAGCTTAAAGGGCTTCGGCACTGAAGCTTTCTTT. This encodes CASSLKGFGTEAFF.

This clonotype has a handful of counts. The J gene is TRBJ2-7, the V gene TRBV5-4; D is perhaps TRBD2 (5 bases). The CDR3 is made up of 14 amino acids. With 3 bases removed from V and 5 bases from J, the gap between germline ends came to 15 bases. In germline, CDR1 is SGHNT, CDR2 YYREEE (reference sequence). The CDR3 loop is CASSWEARRNEQYF. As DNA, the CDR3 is TGTGCCAGCAGCTGGGAAGCTAGGAGGAACGAGCAGTACTTC.

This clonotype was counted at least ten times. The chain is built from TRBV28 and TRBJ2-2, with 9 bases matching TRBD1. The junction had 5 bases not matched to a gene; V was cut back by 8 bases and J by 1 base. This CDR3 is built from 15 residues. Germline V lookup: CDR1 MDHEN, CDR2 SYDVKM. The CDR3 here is CASRLTGGNTGELFF. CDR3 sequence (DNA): TGTGCCAGCCGACTGACAGGGGGGAACACCGGGGAGCTGTTTTTT. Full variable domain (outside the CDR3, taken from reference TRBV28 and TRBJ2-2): DVKVTQSSRYLVKRTGEKVFLECVQDMDHENMFWYRQDPGLGLRLIYFSYDVKMKEKGDIPEGYSVSREKKERFSLILESASTNQTSMYLCASRLTGGNTGELFFGEGSRLTVL.

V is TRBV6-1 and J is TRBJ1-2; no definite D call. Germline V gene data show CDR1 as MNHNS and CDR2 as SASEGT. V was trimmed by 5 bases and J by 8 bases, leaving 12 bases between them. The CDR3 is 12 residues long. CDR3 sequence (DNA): TGTGCCAGCAGTATCGCGGGGTACGGCTACACCTTC. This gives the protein CASSIAGYGYTF.